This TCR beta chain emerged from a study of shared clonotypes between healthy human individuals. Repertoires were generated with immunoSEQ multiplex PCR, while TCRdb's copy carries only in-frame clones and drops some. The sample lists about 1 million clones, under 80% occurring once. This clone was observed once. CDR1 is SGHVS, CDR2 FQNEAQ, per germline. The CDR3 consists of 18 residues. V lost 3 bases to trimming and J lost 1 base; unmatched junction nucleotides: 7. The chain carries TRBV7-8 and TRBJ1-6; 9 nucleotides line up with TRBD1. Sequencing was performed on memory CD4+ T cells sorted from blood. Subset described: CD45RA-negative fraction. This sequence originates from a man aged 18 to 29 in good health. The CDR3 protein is CASSLGTGTSSYNSPLHF. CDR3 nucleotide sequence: TGTGCCAGCAGCTTGGGGACAGGGACTAGTTCCTATAATTCACCCCTCCACTTT.